Sequencing of this TCR beta chain was carried out in a study of blood T cell repertoires in COVID-19. Libraries were prepared by immunoSEQ multiplex PCR; TCRdb keeps only in-frame clonotypes and omits some of them. The sample lists fewer than 200,000 clones, approximately 82% seen once, with 4.4% in the top ten. The CDR3 sequence is 14 residues long. V dropped 4 bases and J dropped 6; count of bases not matched to a gene: 7. Germline loops: CDR1 GTSNPN, CDR2 SVGIG (reference sequence). Participants, 18 to 89 years old, spanned fewer than 25 US areas. Source material: PBMCs or T cells enriched from blood (not recorded which). The chain combines TRBV30 with TRBJ2-2; 8 bases match TRBD1. The source of this sequence is a woman between 50 and 59 years old who had recovered from COVID-19. Written as DNA, the CDR3 is TGTGCCTGGAATCAGGGGGCTTGGGCCGGGGAGCTGTTTTTT. Residues: CAWNQGAWAGELFF.